The rows below give T cell receptor beta chains drawn from one sample of a study of blood T cell repertoires in COVID-19. TCRdb keeps only in-frame clones here, not all; method: immunoSEQ multiplex PCR. The sample has around 53,000 clones, approximately 80% seen once. The material sequenced was peripheral blood. Source of these receptors: a man aged 65 to 79 with active or convalescent COVID-19. Both conserved end residues are part of each CDR3. Fields, in order: J gene, clone size, D gene, V gene, CDR3 DNA, CDR3 protein. The D gene is left open where the match is weak. Some rows mark clone size as missing; the rest say once, few, many or name a class of expanded clone.

TRBJ1-3 | . | . | TRBV5-1 | TGCGCCAGCAGCCCATCGACAGGTAGCTCTGGAAACACCATATATTTT | CASSPSTGSSGNTIYF
TRBJ1-6 | few | TRBD1 | TRBV7-9 | TGTGCCAGCAGACCACAGGGGGATAATTCACCCCTCCACTTT | CASRPQGDNSPLHF
TRBJ1-5 | . | . | TRBV7-9 | TGTGCCAGCAGCTTAGGTCCAGGGTTTAATCAGCCCCAGCATTTT | CASSLGPGFNQPQHF
TRBJ1-2 | . | TRBD1 | TRBV6-2/TRBV6-3 | TGTGCCAGCAGTTGGGACAGCTCTAACTATGGCTACACCTTC | CASSWDSSNYGYTF
TRBJ2-3 | . | . | TRBV12-5 | TGTGCTAGTGGTTTGCGCGGACTACAAAGAAACACAGATACGCAGTATTTT | CASGLRGLQRNTDTQYF
TRBJ2-6 | . | . | TRBV24-1 | TGTGCCACCAGTGTTACAGGGTCTGGGGCCAACGTCCTGACTTTC | CATSVTGSGANVLTF
TRBJ1-1 | . | . | TRBV7-8 | TGTGCCAGCAATCCTCTGAATAAGGGAGACACTGAAGCTTTCTTT | CASNPLNKGDTEAFF
TRBJ2-7 | . | TRBD1 | TRBV9 | TGTGCCAGCAGCTCGGGGACAGGGGCCTACGAGCAGTACTTC | CASSSGTGAYEQYF
TRBJ1-1 | . | TRBD1 | TRBV30 | TGTGCCTGGAGGAAGACAGGGTACACTGAAGCTTTCTTT | CAWRKTGYTEAFF
TRBJ1-2 | few | TRBD1 | TRBV7-2 | TGTGCCAGCAGCTTCTCTACTACAGGGGGCGCCTATGGCTACACCTTC | CASSFSTTGGAYGYTF
TRBJ1-1 | few | . | TRBV28 | TGTGCCAGCAGTTCGCCCCGGGGGGGGTACACTGAAGCTTTCTTT | CASSSPRGGYTEAFF
TRBJ1-1 | once | TRBD1 | TRBV27 | TGTGCCAGCAGTTGTACCGGGACAGGCTGCAAAGCTTTCTTT | CASSCTGTGCKAFF
TRBJ2-7 | . | . | TRBV6-2/TRBV6-3 | TGTGCCAGCAGTTACTCGCCGGGGGACTACGAGCAGTACTTC | CASSYSPGDYEQYF
TRBJ2-7 | many | TRBD2 | TRBV19 | TGTGCCAGTAGCCTAGCGGGAGAGGGTGAGCAGTACTTC | CASSLAGEGEQYF